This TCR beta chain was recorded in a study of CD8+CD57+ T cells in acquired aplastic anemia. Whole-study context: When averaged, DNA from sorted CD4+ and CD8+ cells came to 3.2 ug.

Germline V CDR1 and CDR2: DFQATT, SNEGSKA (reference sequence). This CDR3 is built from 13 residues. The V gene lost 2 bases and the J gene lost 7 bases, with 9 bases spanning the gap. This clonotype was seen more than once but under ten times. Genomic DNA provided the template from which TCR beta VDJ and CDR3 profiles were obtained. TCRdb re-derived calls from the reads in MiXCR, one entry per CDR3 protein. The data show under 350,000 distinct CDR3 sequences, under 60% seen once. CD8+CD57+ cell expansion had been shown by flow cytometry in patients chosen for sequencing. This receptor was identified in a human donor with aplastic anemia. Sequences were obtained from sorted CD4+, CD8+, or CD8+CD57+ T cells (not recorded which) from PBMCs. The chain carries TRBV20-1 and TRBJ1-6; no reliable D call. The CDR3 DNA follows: TGCAGTGCTAGAACGGGCCCCAATTCACCCCTCCACTTT. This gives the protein CSARTGPNSPLHF.